This T cell receptor beta chain is drawn from a study of T cells after yellow fever vaccination. Findings and caveats of the study: By day 5 rather than day 15, the secondary response had peaked, though it was weaker. At under 98% for CD4 and approximately 89% for CD8, most primary-vaccination clones showed up again after the booster.

Looked up from germline, CDR1 is SEHNR and CDR2 is FQNEAQ (reference sequence). V shed 6 bases, J shed 7 bases, and the junction held 11 bases outside the gene matches. The CDR3 covers 15 residues. Making TCR cDNA involved 5'RACE template switching, which added UMIs and a universal primer site. TCRdb reprocessed the 5' RACE reads via MiXCR and lists one record per CDR3 protein. Seen here are about 320,000 distinct CDR3 sequences, 4% to 5.5% observed once, and the top ten hold approximately 19%. This clonotype was seen at least ten times. What it binds is unknown. This material consisted of PBMCs, taken 15 days after the yellow fever booster vaccination. J is TRBJ2-1 and V is TRBV7-9; 8 bases are a match to TRBD1. The sequence derives from a man between 18 and 35 years old who received the YFV17D yellow fever vaccine. Here the CDR3 DNA reads TGTGCCAGCAGACAAATATGGGACAGGAAGAATGAGCAGTTCTTC. Translation gives CASRQIWDRKNEQFF.